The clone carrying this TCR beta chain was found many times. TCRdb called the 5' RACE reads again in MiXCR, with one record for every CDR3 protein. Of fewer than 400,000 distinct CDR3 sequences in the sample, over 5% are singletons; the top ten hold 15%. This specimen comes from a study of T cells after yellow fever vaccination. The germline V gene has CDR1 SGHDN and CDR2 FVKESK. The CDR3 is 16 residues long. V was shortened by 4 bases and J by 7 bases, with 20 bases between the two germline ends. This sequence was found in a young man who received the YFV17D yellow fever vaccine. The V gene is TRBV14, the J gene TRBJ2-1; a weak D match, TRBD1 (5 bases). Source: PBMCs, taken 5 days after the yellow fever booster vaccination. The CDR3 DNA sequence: TGTGCCAGCAGCCTCATGAGTACCAGGGAATCAAATGAGCAGTTCTTC. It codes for CASSLMSTRESNEQFF.